This T cell receptor beta chain came from a study of vaccination effects on CD4 cells after COVID-19. Before sequencing, viral peptide pools were used by the ViraFEST assay to expand antigen-specific CD4+ T cells. After about 10 days in culture, the CD4+ T cells were isolated. Recipients of the vaccine had no prior SARS-CoV-2 infection and negative nucleocapsid antibodies. About 2 million PBMC were placed in each well, which was supplemented with approximately 9.7 IU/ml IL-2 and about 10 ug/ml peptides. Points from the study as a whole: Only a few convalescent patients and no early post-infection timepoints featured in the study. Clones arising from infection and from vaccination showed marked clonal contraction late after vaccination.

The assay was immunoSEQ multiplex PCR, and TCRdb's table has in-frame clones only and misses some. The sample includes roughly 42,000 clones, more than 60% of them seen just once. Comment on this clone: Its antigen is unknown.

The CDR3 is made up of 16 amino acids. CDR1 KGHSH and CDR2 LQKENI come from the germline V gene. With 3 bases removed from V and 1 base from J, the gap between germline ends came to 12 bases. This TCR came from a human donor who received a COVID-19 vaccine. The chain employs TRBV18 and TRBJ2-2, with D perhaps assigned TRBD1 or TRBD2 (5 bases each). This sample comprised CD4+ T cells from PBMCs cultured with HCoV-OC43 spike peptides, obtained before COVID-19 vaccination. Subset given: HCoV-OC43 spike overlapping peptide pool stimulation. The CDR3 DNA follows: TGTGCCAGCTCACCCTCACGGGGCCAGAACACCGGGGAGCTGTTTTTT. Its translation: CASSPSRGQNTGELFF.